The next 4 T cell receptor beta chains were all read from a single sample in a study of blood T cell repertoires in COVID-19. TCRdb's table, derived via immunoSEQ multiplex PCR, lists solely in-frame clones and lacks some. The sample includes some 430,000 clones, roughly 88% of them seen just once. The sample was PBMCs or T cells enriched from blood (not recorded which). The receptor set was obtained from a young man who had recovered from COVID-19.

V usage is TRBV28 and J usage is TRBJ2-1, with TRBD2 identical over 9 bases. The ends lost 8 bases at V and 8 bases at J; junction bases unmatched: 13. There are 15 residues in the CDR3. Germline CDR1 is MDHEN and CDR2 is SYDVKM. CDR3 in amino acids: CASGNFLAGVDEQFF. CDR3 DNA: TGTGCCAGCGGAAACTTTTTAGCGGGAGTAGATGAGCAGTTCTTC.

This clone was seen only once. The CDR3 is CAWSRGSSYEQYF. CDR3 DNA sequence: TGTGCCTGGAGTAGAGGCAGCTCCTACGAGCAGTACTTC. The V and J genes are TRBV30 and TRBJ2-7; D not resolved. Per the germline V gene, CDR1 is GTSNPN and CDR2 is SVGIG (reference sequence). The CDR3 totals 13 residues. V gave up 2 bases and J gave up 0 bases, with 8 bases separating them. The full variable domain, completed using reference TRBV30 and TRBJ2-7, is SQTIHQWPATLVQPVGSPLSLECTVEGTSNPNLYWYRQAAGRGLQLLFYSVGIGQISSEVPQNLSASRPQDRQFILSSKKLLLSDSGFYLCAWSRGSSYEQYFGPGTRLTVT.

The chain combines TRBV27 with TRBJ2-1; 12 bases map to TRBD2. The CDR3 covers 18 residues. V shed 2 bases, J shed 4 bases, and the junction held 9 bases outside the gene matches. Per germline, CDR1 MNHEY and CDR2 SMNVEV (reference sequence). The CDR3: CASSLRASGRAMYNEQFF. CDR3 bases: TGTGCCAGCAGTTTAAGGGCTAGCGGGAGGGCCATGTACAATGAGCAGTTCTTC.

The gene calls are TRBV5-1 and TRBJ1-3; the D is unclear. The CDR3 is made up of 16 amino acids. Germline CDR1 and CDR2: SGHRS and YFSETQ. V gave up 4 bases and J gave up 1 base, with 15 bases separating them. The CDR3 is CASSPAPGSSGNTIYF. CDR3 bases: TGCGCCAGCAGCCCCGCGCCGGGATCATCTGGAAACACCATATATTTT. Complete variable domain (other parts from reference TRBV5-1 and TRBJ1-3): KAGVTQTPRYLIKTRGQQVTLSCSPISGHRSVSWYQQTPGQGLQFLFEYFSETQRNKGNFPGRFSGRQFSNSRSEMNVSTLELGDSALYLCASSPAPGSSGNTIYFGEGSWLTVV.